This T cell receptor (beta chain) was captured by sequencing in a study of identical twins. In germline, CDR1 is SGHTA, CDR2 FQGNSA. J lost 5 bases, V lost 8 bases, and 13 bases had no gene match. The CDR3 is 15 residues long. Findings of the study overall: Twin-shared out-of-frame alpha sequences showed excess low generation probability.

A universal primer site was added by template switching, and unique molecular identifiers were carried by the cDNA. TCRdb reprocessed the 5' RACE reads via MiXCR and lists one record per CDR3 protein. The table includes some 790,000 distinct CDR3 sequences, around a sixth detected once. About this clonotype itself: What it binds is not known.

The same specimen was also included in a second study, on T cells expressing NK-cell markers. From that paper: It was from sorted CD3+CD56+NKG2C+, CD3+CD56+NKG2C- and CD3+CD56-NKG2C+ T cells that TCR beta repertoires came. Among a few donors, these clonotypes also ranked first in the CD3+CD56-NKG2C+ fraction.

The origin of this receptor is a young woman in good health. This chain links TRBV7-2 with TRBJ2-5, with 8 bases fitting TRBD1. The sequenced sample was PBMCs. The CDR3: CASGGSTGASETQYF. CDR3 in DNA: TGTGCCAGCGGAGGGTCGACAGGGGCGAGCGAGACCCAGTACTTC. The full variable domain, its missing parts supplied by reference TRBV7-2 and TRBJ2-5, is GAGVSQSPSNKVTEKGKDVELRCDPISGHTALYWYRQSLGQGLEFLIYFQGNSAPDKSGLPSDRFSAERTGGSVSTLTIQRTQQEDSAVYLCASGGSTGASETQYFGPGTRLLVL.